In this sample, the clone carrying this T cell receptor (beta chain) turned up once. Its antigen is currently unknown. Germline assignment: CDR1 KGHSH and CDR2 LQKENI. The CDR3 runs 14 residues. V lost 6 bases, J lost 5 bases, and 10 bases stayed unmatched. Sequencing was performed with immunoSEQ multiplex PCR; in TCRdb, only in-frame clones are kept and a portion is missing. The sample lists some 790,000 clones; 55% to 80% were seen once. This entry comes from a study of shared clonotypes between healthy human individuals. Study background: With ages of 18 to 49, the donors were a couple of women and three men.

Regarding the study as a whole: Naive CD4 clonotype sharing across several donors was approximately 5%.

The V gene is TRBV18, the J gene TRBJ2-7; 7 bases align to TRBD1. Input material: memory CD4+ T cells sorted from blood. The subset was: CD45RA-negative fraction. The receptor was isolated from a woman in her 30s in good health. CDR3 region: CASSVRDSLNEQYF. CDR3 DNA sequence: TGTGCCAGCTCGGTCCGGGACAGTCTTAACGAGCAGTACTTC.